This T cell receptor (beta chain) stems from a study of Ad26.COV2.S vaccination and SARS-CoV-2 variants. Study background: Donor allocation was to the COV1001 Ad26.COV2.S trial arm. Recipients of Ad26.COV2.S got it intramuscularly, once or twice 56 days apart.

From germline, CDR1 is SGDLS and CDR2 YYNGEE. The CDR3 loop spans 15 amino acids. V lost 2 bases, J lost 0 bases, and 4 bases stayed unmatched. Treatment denoted: some 20 received Ad26.COV2.S at low or high dose, single or two shots; about 5 received placebo; per-sample allocation not given. On day 63 after the first injection, vaccine and placebo recipients gave samples. The data were produced by immunoSEQ multiplex PCR, yet TCRdb's version contains in-frame clones alone and is incomplete. The profile shows about half a million clones, approximately 90% of them singletons. This TCR came from a person between 18 and 65 years old who received the Ad26.COV2.S COVID-19 vaccine or a placebo. The chain uses TRBV9 and TRBJ2-7; TRBD2 matches at 8 bases. This specimen was peripheral blood, taken in a trial of Ad26.COV2.S vaccine versus placebo. CDR3 sequence: CASSVSGRASYEQYF. CDR3 nucleotides: TGTGCCAGCAGCGTTTCCGGGAGGGCCTCCTACGAGCAGTACTTC. Using reference TRBV9 and TRBJ2-7 for the parts outside the CDR3, the full variable domain is DSGVTQTPKHLITATGQRVTLRCSPRSGDLSVYWYQQSLDQGLQFLIQYYNGEERAKGNILERFSAQQFPDLHSELNLSSLELGDSALYFCASSVSGRASYEQYFGPGTRLTVT.